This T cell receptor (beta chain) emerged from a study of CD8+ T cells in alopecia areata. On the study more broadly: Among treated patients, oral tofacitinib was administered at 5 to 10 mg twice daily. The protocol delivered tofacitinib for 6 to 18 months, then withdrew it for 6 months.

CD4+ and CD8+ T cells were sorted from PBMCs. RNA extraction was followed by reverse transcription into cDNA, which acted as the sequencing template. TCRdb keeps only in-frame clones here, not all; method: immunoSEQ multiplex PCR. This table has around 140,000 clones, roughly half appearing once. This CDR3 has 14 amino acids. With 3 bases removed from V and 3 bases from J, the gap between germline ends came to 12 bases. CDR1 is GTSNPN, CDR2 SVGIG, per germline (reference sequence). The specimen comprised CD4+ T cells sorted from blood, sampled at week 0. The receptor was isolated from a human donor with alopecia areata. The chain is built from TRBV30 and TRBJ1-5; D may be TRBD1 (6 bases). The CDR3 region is CAWRGGLDNQPQHF. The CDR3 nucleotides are TGTGCCTGGAGAGGGGGACTTGACAATCAGCCCCAGCATTTT.